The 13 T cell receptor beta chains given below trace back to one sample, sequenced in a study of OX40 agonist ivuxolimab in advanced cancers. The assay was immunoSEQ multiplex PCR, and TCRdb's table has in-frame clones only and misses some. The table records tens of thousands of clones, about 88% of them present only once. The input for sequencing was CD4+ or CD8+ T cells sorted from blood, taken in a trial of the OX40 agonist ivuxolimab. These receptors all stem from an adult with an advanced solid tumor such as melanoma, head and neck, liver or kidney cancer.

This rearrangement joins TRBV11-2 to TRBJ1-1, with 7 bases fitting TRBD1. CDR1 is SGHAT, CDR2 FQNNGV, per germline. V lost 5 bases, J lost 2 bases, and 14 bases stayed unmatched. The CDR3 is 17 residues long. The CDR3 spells CASSTTAGGAPNTEAFF. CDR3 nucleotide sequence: TGTGCCAGCAGCACCACGGCAGGGGGGGCACCCAACACTGAAGCTTTCTTT.

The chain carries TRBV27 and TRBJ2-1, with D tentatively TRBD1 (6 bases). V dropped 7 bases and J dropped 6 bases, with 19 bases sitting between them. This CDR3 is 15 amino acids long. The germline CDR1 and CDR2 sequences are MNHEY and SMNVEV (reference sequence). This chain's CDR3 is CASTLYARGPNEQFF. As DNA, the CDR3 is TGTGCCAGCACCCTTTACGCCAGGGGCCCCAATGAGCAGTTCTTC.

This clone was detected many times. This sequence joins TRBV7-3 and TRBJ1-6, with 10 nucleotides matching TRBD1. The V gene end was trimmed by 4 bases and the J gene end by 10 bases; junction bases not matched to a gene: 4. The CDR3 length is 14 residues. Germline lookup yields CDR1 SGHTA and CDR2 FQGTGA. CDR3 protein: CASSSTGGRSPLHF. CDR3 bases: TGTGCCAGCAGCTCGACAGGGGGCCGGTCACCCCTCCACTTT.

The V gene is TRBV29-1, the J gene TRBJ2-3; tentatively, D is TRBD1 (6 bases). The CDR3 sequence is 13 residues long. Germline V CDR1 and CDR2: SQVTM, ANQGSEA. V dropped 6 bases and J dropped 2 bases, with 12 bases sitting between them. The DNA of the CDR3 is TGCAGCGTAGGGGGAACACACACAGATACGCAGTATTTT. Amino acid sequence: CSVGGTHTDTQYF.

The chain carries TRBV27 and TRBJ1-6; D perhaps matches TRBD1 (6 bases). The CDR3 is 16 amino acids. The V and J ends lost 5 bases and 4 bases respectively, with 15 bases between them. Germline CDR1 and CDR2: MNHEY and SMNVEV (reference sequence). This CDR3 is CASSPSGGAYNSPLHF. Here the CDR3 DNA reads TGTGCCAGCAGTCCCTCGGGGGGGGCGTATAATTCACCCCTCCACTTT.

The CDR3 nucleotides are TGTGCCAGCAGCGCGCCCCTCGGGACTAGCGGGGGGGGTAGCACAGATACGCAGTATTTT. Protein: CASSAPLGTSGGGSTDTQYF. The genes are TRBV9 and TRBJ2-3; 16 bases match TRBD2. In germline, CDR1 is SGDLS, CDR2 YYNGEE. The CDR3 sequence is 20 residues long. Germline trimming cut 3 bases from V and 0 bases from J; bases unmatched to any gene: 10.

Here the CDR3 reads CASSWGEGSQNYGYTF. Written as DNA, the CDR3 is TGTGCCAGCAGTTGGGGGGAAGGGTCCCAAAACTATGGCTACACCTTC. This chain connects TRBV6-6 to TRBJ1-2; tentatively, D is TRBD1 (5 bases). Per the germline V gene, CDR1 is MNHNY and CDR2 is SVGAGI (reference sequence). Trimming pared 4 bases from V and 2 bases from J, leaving 17 bases between. This CDR3 contains 16 residues.

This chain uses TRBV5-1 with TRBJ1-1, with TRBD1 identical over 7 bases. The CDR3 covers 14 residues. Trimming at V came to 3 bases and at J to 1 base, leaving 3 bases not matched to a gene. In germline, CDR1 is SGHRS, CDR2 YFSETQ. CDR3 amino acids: CASSSTGTNTEAFF. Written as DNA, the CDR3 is TGCGCCAGCAGCTCGACAGGGACGAACACTGAAGCTTTCTTT.

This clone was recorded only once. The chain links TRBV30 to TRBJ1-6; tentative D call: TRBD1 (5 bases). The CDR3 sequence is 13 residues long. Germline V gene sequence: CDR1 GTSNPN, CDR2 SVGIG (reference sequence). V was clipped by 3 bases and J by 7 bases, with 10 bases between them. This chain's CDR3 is CAWRPGINSPLHF. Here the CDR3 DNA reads TGTGCCTGGAGACCAGGGATCAATTCACCCCTCCACTTT.

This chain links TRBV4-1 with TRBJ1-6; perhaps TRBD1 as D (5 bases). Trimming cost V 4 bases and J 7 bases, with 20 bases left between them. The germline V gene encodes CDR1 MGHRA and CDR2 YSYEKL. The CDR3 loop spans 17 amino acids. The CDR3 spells CASSRPGTRVLNSPLHF. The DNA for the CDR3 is TGCGCCAGCAGCCGTCCGGGGACCCGAGTCCTCAATTCACCCCTCCACTTT.

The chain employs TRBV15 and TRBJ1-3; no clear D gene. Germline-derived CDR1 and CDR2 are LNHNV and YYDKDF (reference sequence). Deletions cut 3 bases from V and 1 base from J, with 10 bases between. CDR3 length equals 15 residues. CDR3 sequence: CATSRTVPSGNTIYF. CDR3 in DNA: TGTGCCACCAGCAGGACCGTTCCATCTGGAAACACCATATATTTT. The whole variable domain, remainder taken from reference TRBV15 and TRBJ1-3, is DAMVIQNPRYQVTQFGKPVTLSCSQTLNHNVMYWYQQKSSQAPKLLFHYYDKDFNNEADTPDNFQSRRPNTSFCFLDIRSPGLGDTAMYLCATSRTVPSGNTIYFGEGSWLTVV.

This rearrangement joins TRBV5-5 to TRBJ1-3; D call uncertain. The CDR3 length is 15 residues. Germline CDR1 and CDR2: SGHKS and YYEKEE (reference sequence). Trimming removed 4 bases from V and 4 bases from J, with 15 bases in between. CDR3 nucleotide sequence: TGTGCCAGCAGCGCGAAGGGATCCTCCGGAAACACCATATATTTT. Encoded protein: CASSAKGSSGNTIYF.

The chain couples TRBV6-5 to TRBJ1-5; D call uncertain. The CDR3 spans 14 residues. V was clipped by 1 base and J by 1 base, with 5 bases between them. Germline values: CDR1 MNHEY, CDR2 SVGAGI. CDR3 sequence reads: CASSYLRSNQPQHF. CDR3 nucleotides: TGTGCCAGCAGTTACTTGAGAAGCAATCAGCCCCAGCATTTT.